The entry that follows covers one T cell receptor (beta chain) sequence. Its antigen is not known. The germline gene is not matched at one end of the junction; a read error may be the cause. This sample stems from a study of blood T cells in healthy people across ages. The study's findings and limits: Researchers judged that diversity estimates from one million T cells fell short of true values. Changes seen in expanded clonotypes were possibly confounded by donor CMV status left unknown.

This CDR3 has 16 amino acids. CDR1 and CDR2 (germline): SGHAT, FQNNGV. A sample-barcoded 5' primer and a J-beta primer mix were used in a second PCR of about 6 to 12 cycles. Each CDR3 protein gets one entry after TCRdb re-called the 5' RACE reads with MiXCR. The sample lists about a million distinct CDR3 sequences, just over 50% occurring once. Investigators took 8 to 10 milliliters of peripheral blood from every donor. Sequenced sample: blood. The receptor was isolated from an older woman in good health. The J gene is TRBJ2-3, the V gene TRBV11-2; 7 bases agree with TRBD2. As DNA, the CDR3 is TGTGCTAGCAGTCCCCGACTAGCTCCTTCTGTTGATACGCAGTATTTT. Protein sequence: CASSPRLAPSVDTQYF.